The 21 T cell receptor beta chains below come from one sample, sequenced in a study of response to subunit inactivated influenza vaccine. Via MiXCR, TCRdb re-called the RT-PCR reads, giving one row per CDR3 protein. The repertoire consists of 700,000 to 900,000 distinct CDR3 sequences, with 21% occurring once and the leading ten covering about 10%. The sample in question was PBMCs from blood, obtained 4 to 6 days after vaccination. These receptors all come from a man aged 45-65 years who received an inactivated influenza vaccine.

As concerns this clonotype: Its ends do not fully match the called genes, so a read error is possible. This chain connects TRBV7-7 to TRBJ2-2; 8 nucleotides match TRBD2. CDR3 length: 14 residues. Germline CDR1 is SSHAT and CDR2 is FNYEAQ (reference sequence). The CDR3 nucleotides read TGTGCTAGCAGCGGGGGCCCGAACACCGGGGAGCTGTTTTTT. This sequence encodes CASSGGPNTGELFF.

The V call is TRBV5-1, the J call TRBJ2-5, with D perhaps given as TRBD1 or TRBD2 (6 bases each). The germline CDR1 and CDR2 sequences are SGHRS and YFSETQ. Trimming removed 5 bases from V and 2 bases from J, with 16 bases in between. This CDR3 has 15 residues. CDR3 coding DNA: TGCGCCAGCAGTGGGGGCGGGACCGGACAAGAGACCCAGTACTTC. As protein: CASSGGGTGQETQYF. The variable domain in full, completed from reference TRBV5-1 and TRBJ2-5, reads KAGVTQTPRYLIKTRGQQVTLSCSPISGHRSVSWYQQTPGQGLQFLFEYFSETQRNKGNFPGRFSGRQFSNSRSEMNVSTLELGDSALYLCASSGGGTGQETQYFGPGTRLLVL.

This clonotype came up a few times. The DNA for the CDR3 is TGCAGTGCTAGACCCTCCGGGGGGCGGGGGGCGAGCTCCTACAATGAGCAGTTCTTC. Amino acid sequence: CSARPSGGRGASSYNEQFF. V is TRBV20-1 and J is TRBJ2-1, with 8 bases that match TRBD2. CDR1 is DFQATT and CDR2 is SNEGSKA in the germline V gene (reference sequence). This CDR3 contains 19 residues. V dropped 2 bases and J dropped 0; count of bases not matched to a gene: 15.

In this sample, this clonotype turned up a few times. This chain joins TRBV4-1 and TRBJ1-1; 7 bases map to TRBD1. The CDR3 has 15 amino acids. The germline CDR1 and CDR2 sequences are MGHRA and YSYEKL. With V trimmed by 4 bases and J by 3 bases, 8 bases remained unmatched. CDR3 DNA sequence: TGCGCCAGCAGCCGACCGACAGGGTTTGACACTGAAGCTTTCTTT. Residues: CASSRPTGFDTEAFF.

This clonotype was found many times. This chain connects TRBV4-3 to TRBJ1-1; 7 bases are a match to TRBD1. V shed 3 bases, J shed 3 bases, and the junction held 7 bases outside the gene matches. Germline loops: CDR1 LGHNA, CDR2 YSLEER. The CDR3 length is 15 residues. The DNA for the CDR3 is TGCGCCAGCAGCCACCTTGACAGGGACCACACTGAAGCTTTCTTT. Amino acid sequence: CASSHLDRDHTEAFF.

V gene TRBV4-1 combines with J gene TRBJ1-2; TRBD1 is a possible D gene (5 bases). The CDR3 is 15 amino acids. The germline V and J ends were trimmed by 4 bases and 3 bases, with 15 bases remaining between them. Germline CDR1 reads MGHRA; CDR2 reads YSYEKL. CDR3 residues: CASSPQPRVDYGYTF. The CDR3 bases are TGCGCCAGCAGCCCCCAACCCAGGGTGGACTATGGCTACACCTTC.

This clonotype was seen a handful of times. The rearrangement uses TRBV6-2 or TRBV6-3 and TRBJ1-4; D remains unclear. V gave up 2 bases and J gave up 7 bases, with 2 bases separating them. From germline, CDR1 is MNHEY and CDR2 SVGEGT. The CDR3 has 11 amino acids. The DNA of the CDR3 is TGTGCCAGCAGTTACGGTGAAAAACTGTTTTTT. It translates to CASSYGEKLFF.

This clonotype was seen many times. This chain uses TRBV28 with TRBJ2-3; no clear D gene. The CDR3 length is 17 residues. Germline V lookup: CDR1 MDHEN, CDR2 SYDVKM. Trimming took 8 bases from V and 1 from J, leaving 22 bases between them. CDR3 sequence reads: CASRRRRLVIGTDTQYF. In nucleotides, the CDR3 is TGTGCCAGCCGCCGGCGGCGGTTGGTTATTGGCACAGATACGCAGTATTTT.

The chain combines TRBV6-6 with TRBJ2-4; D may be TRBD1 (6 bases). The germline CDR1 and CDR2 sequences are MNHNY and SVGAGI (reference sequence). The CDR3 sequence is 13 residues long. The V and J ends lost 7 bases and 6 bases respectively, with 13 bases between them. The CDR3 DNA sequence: TGTGCCAGCAATCGAGGCAGGGGAAACATTCAGTACTTC. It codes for CASNRGRGNIQYF.

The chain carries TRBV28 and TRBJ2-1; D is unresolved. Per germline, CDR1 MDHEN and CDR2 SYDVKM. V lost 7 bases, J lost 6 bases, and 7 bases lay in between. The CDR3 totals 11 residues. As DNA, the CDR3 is TGTGCCAGCAATTCCGGCAATGAGCAGTTCTTC. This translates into CASNSGNEQFF.

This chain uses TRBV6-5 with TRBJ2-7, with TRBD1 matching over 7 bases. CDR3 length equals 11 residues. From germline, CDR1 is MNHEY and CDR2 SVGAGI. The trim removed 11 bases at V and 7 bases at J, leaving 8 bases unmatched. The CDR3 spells CAFLDRVEQYF. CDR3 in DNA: TGTGCCTTTCTCGACAGGGTTGAGCAGTACTTC.

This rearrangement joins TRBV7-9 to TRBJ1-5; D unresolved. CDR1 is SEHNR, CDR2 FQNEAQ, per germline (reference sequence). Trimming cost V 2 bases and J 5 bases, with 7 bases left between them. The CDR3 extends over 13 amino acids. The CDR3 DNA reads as TGTGCCAGCAGCTTAAACTCAGATCAGCCCCAGCATTTT. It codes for CASSLNSDQPQHF.

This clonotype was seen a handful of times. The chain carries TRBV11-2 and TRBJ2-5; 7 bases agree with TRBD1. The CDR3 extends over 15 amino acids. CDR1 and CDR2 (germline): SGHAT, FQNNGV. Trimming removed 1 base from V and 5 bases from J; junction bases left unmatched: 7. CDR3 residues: CASSLGRTGPETQYF. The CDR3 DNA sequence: TGTGCCAGCAGCTTAGGGCGGACAGGACCGGAGACCCAGTACTTC.

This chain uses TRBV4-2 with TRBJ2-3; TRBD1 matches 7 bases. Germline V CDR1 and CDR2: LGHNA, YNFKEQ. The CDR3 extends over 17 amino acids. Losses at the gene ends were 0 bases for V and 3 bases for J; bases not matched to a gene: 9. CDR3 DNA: TGTGCCAGCAGCCAAGAAGGGGCCAAACAGGGGACAGATACGCAGTATTTT. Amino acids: CASSQEGAKQGTDTQYF.

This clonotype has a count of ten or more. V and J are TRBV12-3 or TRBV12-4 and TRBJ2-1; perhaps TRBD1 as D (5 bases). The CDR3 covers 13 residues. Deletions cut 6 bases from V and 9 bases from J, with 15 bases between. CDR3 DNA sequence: TGTGCCAGCAGAAAAAGGGGTGTTAGTGAGCAGTTCTTC. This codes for CASRKRGVSEQFF.

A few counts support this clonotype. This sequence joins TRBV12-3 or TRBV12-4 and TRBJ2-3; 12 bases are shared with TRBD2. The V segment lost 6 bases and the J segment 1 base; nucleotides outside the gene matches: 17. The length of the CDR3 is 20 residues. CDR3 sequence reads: CASSAPALLAGGFGTDTQYF. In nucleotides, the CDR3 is TGTGCCAGCAGCGCCCCTGCTTTGCTAGCGGGAGGGTTCGGCACAGATACGCAGTATTTT.

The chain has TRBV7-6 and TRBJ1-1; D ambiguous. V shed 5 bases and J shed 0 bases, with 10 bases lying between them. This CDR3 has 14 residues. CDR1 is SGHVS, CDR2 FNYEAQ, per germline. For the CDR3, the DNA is TGTGCCAGCAGCCCAAACAGAATGAACACTGAAGCTTTCTTT. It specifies CASSPNRMNTEAFF.

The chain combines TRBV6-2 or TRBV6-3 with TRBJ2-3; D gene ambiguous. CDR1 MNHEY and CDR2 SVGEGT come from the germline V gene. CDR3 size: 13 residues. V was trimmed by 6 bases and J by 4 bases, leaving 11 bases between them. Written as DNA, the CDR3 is TGTGCCAGCAGGACCGGTGGTGCAGATACGCAGTATTTT. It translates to CASRTGGADTQYF.

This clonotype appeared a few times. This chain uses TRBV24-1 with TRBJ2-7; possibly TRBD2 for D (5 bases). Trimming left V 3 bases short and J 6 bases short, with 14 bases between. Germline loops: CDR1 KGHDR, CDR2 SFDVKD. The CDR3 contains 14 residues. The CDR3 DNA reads TGTGCCACCAGTGATGGCAGAGAGAGGGTCGAGCAGTACTTC. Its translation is CATSDGRERVEQYF.

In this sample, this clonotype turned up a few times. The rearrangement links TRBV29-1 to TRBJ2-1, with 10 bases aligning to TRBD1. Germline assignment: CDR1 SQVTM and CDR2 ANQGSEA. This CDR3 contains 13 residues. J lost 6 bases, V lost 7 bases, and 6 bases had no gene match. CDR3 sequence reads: CSGGTGVSNEQFF. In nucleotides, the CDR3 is TGCAGCGGGGGGACAGGGGTAAGCAATGAGCAGTTCTTC.

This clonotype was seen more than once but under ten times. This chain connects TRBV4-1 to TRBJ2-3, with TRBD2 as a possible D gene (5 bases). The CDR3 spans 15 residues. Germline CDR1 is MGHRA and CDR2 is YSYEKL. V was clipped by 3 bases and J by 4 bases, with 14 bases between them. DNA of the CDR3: TGCGCCAGCAGCCACGGGGATGGGCGGCCAGATACGCAGTATTTT. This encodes CASSHGDGRPDTQYF.